The 20 T cell receptor beta chains in this list originate from one sample, sequenced in a study of T cell changes during pregnancy in multiple sclerosis. Generated by immunoSEQ multiplex PCR, the TCRdb table keeps only in-frame clones and is missing some. Of fewer than 90,000 clones listed, around 94% are singletons. The sample in question was peripheral blood, obtained after pregnancy. Receptor source: a female donor in good health, enrolled as a control in a pregnancy study.

This chain uses TRBV2 with TRBJ2-2, with 7 bases aligning to TRBD1. The CDR3 covers 14 residues. J was trimmed by 5 bases and V by 4 bases; bases with no gene match: 4. Germline V lookup: CDR1 SNHLY, CDR2 FYNNEI. The CDR3 DNA follows: TGTGCCAGCAGTGCCCTACAGGGGACCGGGGAGCTGTTTTTT. This gives the protein CASSALQGTGELFF.

The chain carries TRBV6-5 and TRBJ2-1; 7 bases align to TRBD2. The CDR3 is 13 residues long. V shed 10 bases, J shed 8 bases, and the junction held 11 bases outside the gene matches. Germline values: CDR1 MNHEY, CDR2 SVGAGI. Written as DNA, the CDR3 is TGTGCCATCCGACGGGGGGTCAGCGATGAGCAGTTCTTC. Translated: CAIRRGVSDEQFF.

This clone was detected once. The chain couples TRBV7-8 to TRBJ2-5, with 7 bases aligning to TRBD1. Trimming removed 6 bases from V and 2 bases from J; junction bases left unmatched: 12. The length of the CDR3 is 16 residues. Germline V gene lookup returns CDR1 SGHVS and CDR2 FQNEAQ. The CDR3 is CASSYTGQVGQETQYF. DNA of the CDR3: TGTGCCAGCAGTTACACCGGACAGGTGGGGCAAGAGACCCAGTACTTC. The full variable domain, with the rest looked up from reference TRBV7-8 and TRBJ2-5, is GAGVSQSPRYKVAKRGQDVALRCDPISGHVSLFWYQQALGQGPEFLTYFQNEAQLDKSGLPSDRFFAERPEGSVSTLKIQRTQQEDSAVYLCASSYTGQVGQETQYFGPGTRLLVL.

This chain connects TRBV6-1 to TRBJ2-7; 8 positions match TRBD2. The CDR3 consists of 14 residues. J lost 5 bases, V lost 4 bases, and 7 bases had no gene match. The germline gives CDR1 MNHNS, CDR2 SASEGT. The CDR3 nucleotides are TGTGCCAGCAGTGGGTGGGATAGCGGGGACGAGCAGTACTTC. It translates to CASSGWDSGDEQYF.

This chain connects TRBV11-3 to TRBJ2-1, with 11 nucleotides matching TRBD2. The junction had 6 bases not matched to a gene; V was cut back by 0 bases and J by 8 bases. The CDR3 spans 16 residues. Germline values: CDR1 SGHNT, CDR2 YENEEA. In DNA form, the CDR3 reads TGTGCCAGCAGCTTAGAACTAGCGGGAGAGACGGATGAGCAGTTCTTC. Translating it yields CASSLELAGETDEQFF.

Turning to this clone: One junction end does not reproduce the germline sequence, and a read error may be involved. CDR3: CASSFRDRGISDEQYF. The CDR3 DNA reads as TGTGCCAGCAGCTTCCGGGACAGGGGGATCTCCGACGAGCAGTACTTC. The chain combines TRBV7-2 with TRBJ2-7; 11 nucleotides match TRBD1. CDR3 length equals 16 residues. The V gene's germline CDR1 is SGHTA and CDR2 FQGNSA.

J is TRBJ1-2 and V is TRBV30, with D possibly TRBD1 on 6 matching bases. The CDR3 has 13 residues. The germline V gene encodes CDR1 GTSNPN and CDR2 SVGIG (reference sequence). The V gene lost 5 bases and the J gene lost 4 bases, with 14 bases spanning the gap. This chain's CDR3 is CAWGRTVTYGYTF. The CDR3, as DNA: TGTGCCTGGGGTCGGACAGTCACCTATGGCTACACCTTC.

The V and J genes are TRBV6-5 and TRBJ2-1, with 10 bases identical to TRBD2. V lost 2 bases, J lost 9 bases, and 10 bases stayed unmatched. The CDR3 loop spans 16 amino acids. Germline values: CDR1 MNHEY, CDR2 SVGAGI. The CDR3 DNA is TGTGCCAGCAGTTACAGTGCTAGCGGGAGTGGAGGTGAGCAGTTCTTC. Translating gives CASSYSASGSGGEQFF.

The CDR3 coding sequence is TGTGCCAGCAGGACAGGAGATACGCAGTATTTT. This translates into CASRTGDTQYF. The chain links TRBV6-4 to TRBJ2-3; tentatively, D is TRBD1 (6 bases). Germline V CDR1 and CDR2: MRHNA, SNTAGT. V was clipped by 6 bases and J by 5 bases, with 6 bases between them. This CDR3 comprises 11 residues.

The genes are TRBV18 and TRBJ2-1; D is possibly TRBD2 (5 bases). The germline V gene encodes CDR1 KGHSH and CDR2 LQKENI. V shed 3 bases and J shed 4 bases, with 7 bases lying between them. CDR3 size: 13 residues. CDR3 loop: CASSPGLYNEQFF. CDR3 sequence (DNA): TGTGCCAGCTCACCCGGACTTTACAATGAGCAGTTCTTC.

This chain's CDR3 is CASSPRGEKLFF. CDR3 sequence (DNA): TGCGCCAGCAGTCCCAGGGGAGAAAAACTGTTTTTT. This chain links TRBV23-1 with TRBJ1-4; D possibly corresponds to TRBD1 (6 bases). TRBV23-1 is an ORF, with its function uncertain. The V and J ends lost 4 bases and 8 bases respectively, with 8 bases between them. The CDR3 has 12 amino acids.

This chain joins TRBV6-4 and TRBJ2-1, with TRBD2 matching 8 bases. CDR3 size: 15 residues. From germline, CDR1 is MRHNA and CDR2 SNTAGT. V dropped 4 bases and J dropped 3; count of bases not matched to a gene: 5. In nucleotides, the CDR3 is TGTGCCAGCAGTGTGGCCAGCGGGAGCTACAATGAGCAGTTCTTC. Translation: CASSVASGSYNEQFF.

The table lists this clone with a count of one. The chain carries TRBV2 and TRBJ2-3; tentative D call: TRBD2 (5 bases). Trimming left V 5 bases short and J 0 bases short, with 27 bases between. From germline, CDR1 is SNHLY and CDR2 FYNNEI. This CDR3 contains 20 residues. CDR3 nucleotide sequence: TGTGCCAGCAGTTTTCGAGCCCCCGGACTTCCCACTTTTAGCACAGATACGCAGTATTTT. Translated: CASSFRAPGLPTFSTDTQYF.

V gene TRBV5-1 combines with J gene TRBJ2-2; 10 bases are shared with TRBD1. Unmatched junction bases numbered 3, after V lost 5 bases and J lost 2 bases. The CDR3 is 15 residues long. The germline CDR1 and CDR2 sequences are SGHRS and YFSETQ. CDR3 coding DNA: TGCGCCAGCAGTCGGACAGGGGGTAACACCGGGGAGCTGTTTTTT. Translation: CASSRTGGNTGELFF.

This chain joins TRBV4-1 and TRBJ2-7, with D perhaps TRBD2 (5 bases). The CDR3 is 15 residues long. Germline-derived CDR1 and CDR2 are MGHRA and YSYEKL. Trimming took 0 bases from V and 4 from J, leaving 13 bases between them. CDR3 coding DNA: TGCGCCAGCAGCCAAGATACAGACGGGGAGTACGAGCAGTACTTC. Encoded protein: CASSQDTDGEYEQYF.

The rearrangement links TRBV2 to TRBJ2-2; TRBD1 matches at 11 bases. V lost 7 bases, J lost 7 bases, and 8 bases stayed unmatched. In germline, CDR1 is SNHLY, CDR2 FYNNEI. The CDR3 totals 15 residues. The CDR3 reads CASTGTGGNVGELFF. CDR3 bases: TGTGCCAGCACCGGGACAGGGGGAAATGTCGGGGAGCTGTTTTTT.

V is TRBV5-4 and J is TRBJ2-2, with 7 bases fitting TRBD1. CDR3 length equals 15 residues. V gave up 5 bases and J gave up 1 base; unmatched junction bases: 5. Germline assignment: CDR1 SGHNT and CDR2 YYREEE (reference sequence). The CDR3 nucleotides are TGTGCCAGCAGATGGACAGGAGTGAACACCGGGGAGCTGTTTTTT. Its translation: CASRWTGVNTGELFF.

The rearrangement links TRBV4-1 to TRBJ2-7; unclear D gene. CDR1 is MGHRA, CDR2 YSYEKL, per germline. The CDR3 is 18 amino acids. Trimming left V 6 bases short and J 2 bases short, with 26 bases between. This CDR3 reads CASSPDPLPVGRPYEQYF. As DNA, the CDR3 is TGCGCCAGCAGTCCAGATCCCCTCCCGGTGGGCCGTCCCTACGAGCAGTACTTC.

The genes are TRBV6-6 and TRBJ2-5, with D unresolved. V dropped 4 bases and J dropped 5 bases, with 11 bases sitting between them. CDR3 size: 13 residues. The germline gives CDR1 MNHNY, CDR2 SVGAGI (reference sequence). In DNA, the CDR3 is TGTGCCAGCAGTTCCCCGACCAGGGAGACCCAGTACTTC. The encoded protein is CASSSPTRETQYF.

The chain employs TRBV4-2 and TRBJ2-1; D perhaps matches TRBD2 (10 bases). The ends were cut back, 4 bases at V and 10 bases at J, with 17 bases in the middle. CDR1 and CDR2 (germline): LGHNA, YNFKEQ. The CDR3 totals 14 residues. For the CDR3, the DNA is TGTGCCAGCAGCCCACTAGCGGGACAGGGAGAGCAGTTCTTC. Translation: CASSPLAGQGEQFF.